Shown below are 9 T cell receptor beta chains from a single sample sequenced in a study of regulatory T cells in long-lasting Graves disease. The time point: persistent/refractory GD, antithyroid drugs over 5 years with positive TRAb. PBMC RNA served as the TCR library source. In building TCR beta libraries, iRepertoire HTBI primers were used together with Arm-PCR of CDR3 regions. TCRdb itself ran the multiplex PCR reads through MiXCR, one entry per CDR3 protein. The table shows about 470,000 distinct CDR3 sequences, with roughly 21% occurring only once. The source was peripheral blood mononuclear cells (PBMCs), collected when the disease was refractory, from a patient treated with antithyroid drugs. The source of these receptors is a female donor with Graves disease.

This clonotype was detected many times. J is TRBJ2-7 and V is TRBV27; a weak D match, TRBD1 (5 bases). V shed 5 bases and J shed 2 bases, with 16 bases lying between them. Looked up from germline, CDR1 is MNHEY and CDR2 is SMNVEV (reference sequence). This CDR3 has 15 amino acids. This CDR3 is CASSLTGYRTYEQYF. The CDR3 coding sequence is TGTGCCAGCAGTCTGACTGGCTACAGGACCTACGAGCAGTACTTC.

This clonotype came up many times. The V call is TRBV12-5, the J call TRBJ1-5; D is ambiguous. The CDR3 loop spans 12 amino acids. The V gene lost 3 bases and the J gene lost 5 bases, with 5 bases spanning the gap. Germline V gene lookup returns CDR1 LGHNT and CDR2 FRNRAP. The CDR3 DNA reads TGTGCTAGTGGTTTCCCAGATCAGCCCCAGCATTTT. Residues: CASGFPDQPQHF.

The table lists this clonotype with many counts. The rearrangement uses TRBV20-1 and TRBJ1-4, with 8 bases that match TRBD1. The junction had 2 bases not matched to a gene; V was cut back by 4 bases and J by 4 bases. The length of the CDR3 is 13 residues. Germline V gene sequence: CDR1 DFQATT, CDR2 SNEGSKA (reference sequence). CDR3 coding DNA: TGCAGTGCTATGGACAGGGATAATGAAAAACTGTTTTTT. This sequence encodes CSAMDRDNEKLFF.

This clonotype was counted only a few times. J is TRBJ2-2 and V is TRBV19; 9 nucleotides line up with TRBD1. This CDR3 is built from 15 residues. J was trimmed by 4 bases and V by 7 bases; bases with no gene match: 7. Germline loops: CDR1 LNHDA, CDR2 SQIVND (reference sequence). The CDR3 nucleotides are TGTGCCAGTACCGGACAGGGGCGCGGCACCGGGGAGCTGTTTTTT. This encodes CASTGQGRGTGELFF. The full variable domain, with the rest looked up from reference TRBV19 and TRBJ2-2, is DGGITQSPKYLFRKEGQNVTLSCEQNLNHDAMYWYRQDPGQGLRLIYYSQIVNDFQKGDIAEGYSVSREKKESFPLTVTSAQKNPTAFYLCASTGQGRGTGELFFGEGSRLTVL.

This clonotype was observed many times. V usage is TRBV12-3 or TRBV12-4 and J usage is TRBJ1-1; D is uncertain. Trimming shortened V by 1 base and J by 10 bases, and 7 bases separated the two germline ends. This CDR3 has 11 amino acids. CDR3 residues: CASSLGRVAFF. For the CDR3, the DNA is TGTGCCAGCAGTTTAGGTAGGGTAGCTTTCTTT.

This clonotype has only a few counts. One junction end does not reproduce the germline sequence, and a read error may be involved. CDR3 region: CASSPGEGTDTQYF. Here the CDR3 DNA reads TGTGCTAGCAGCCCCGGGGAAGGCACAGATACGCAGTATTTT. This chain connects TRBV7-7 to TRBJ2-3; possible D gene TRBD2, 5 bases. The CDR3 extends over 14 amino acids. The V gene's germline CDR1 is SSHAT and CDR2 FNYEAQ (reference sequence).

CDR3 sequence reads: CASSLSAVSYEQYF. The DNA of the CDR3 is TGTGCCAGCAGCTTAAGCGCGGTCTCCTACGAGCAGTACTTC. This chain links TRBV7-8 with TRBJ2-7; D uncertain. The V end was cut by 2 bases, the J end by 0 bases, with 8 bases between. CDR3 length equals 14 residues. In germline, CDR1 is SGHVS, CDR2 FQNEAQ.

In its sample, this clonotype was seen a few times. This sequence may be a read error, since a much larger clone differs from it by one base. The V and J genes are TRBV5-6 and TRBJ2-7, with 8 bases identical to TRBD2. Germline V gene lookup returns CDR1 SGHDT and CDR2 YYEEEE. The CDR3 extends over 14 amino acids. With 2 bases clipped from V and 2 bases from J, the junction kept 3 bases outside the gene matches. The CDR3, as DNA: TGTGCCAGCAGCTTTGGGACTAGTCCCTACGAGCAGTACTTC. Translating gives CASSFGTSPYEQYF. Based on the CDR3 plus reference TRBV5-6 and TRBJ2-7, the full variable domain is DAGVTQSPTHLIKTRGQQVTLRCSPKSGHDTVSWYQQALGQGPQFIFQYYEEEERQRGNFPDRFSGHQFPNYSSELNVNALLLGDSALYLCASSFGTSPYEQYFGPGTRLTVT.

The sample holds many counts of this clonotype. The chain combines TRBV28 with TRBJ1-6, with TRBD1 matching over 7 bases. Germline loops: CDR1 MDHEN, CDR2 SYDVKM. The CDR3 has 15 amino acids. J gave up 7 bases and V 2 bases, and 5 bases lay outside the gene matches. CDR3 sequence: CASSLEGADNSPLHF. In nucleotides, the CDR3 is TGTGCCAGCAGTTTAGAGGGGGCTGACAATTCACCCCTCCACTTT. The full variable domain, its missing parts supplied by reference TRBV28 and TRBJ1-6, is DVKVTQSSRYLVKRTGEKVFLECVQDMDHENMFWYRQDPGLGLRLIYFSYDVKMKEKGDIPEGYSVSREKKERFSLILESASTNQTSMYLCASSLEGADNSPLHFGNGTRLTVT.